The rows below give T cell receptor beta chains drawn from one sample of a study of blood T cell repertoires in COVID-19. Profiled with immunoSEQ multiplex PCR; TCRdb holds only in-frame clones, not every one. The repertoire holds some 300,000 clones, with roughly 90% as singletons. Sequenced input: peripheral blood. These receptor sequences come from a woman in her 40s with COVID-19, enrolled during active disease. Each CDR3 is given without its conserved first and last residue. Fields, in order: V gene, J gene, CDR3 protein.

TRBV2	TRBJ2-7	ASSVLRDSLYEQY
TRBV27	TRBJ2-1	ASSRGLAAV
TRBV6-2/TRBV6-3	TRBJ1-4	ASSYYQPTGNENEKLF
TRBV7-6	TRBJ2-5	ASSLALPSGRARDQY
TRBV19	TRBJ2-2	ASSHRGRTLKNTGELF
TRBV27	TRBJ2-7	ASSLSLSGRGYEQY
TRBV27	TRBJ2-7	ASSFSQGFSYEQY
TRBV28	TRBJ2-2	ASRDYTGELF
TRBV9	TRBJ2-7	ASSVVRIERIYEQY
TRBV5-1	TRBJ1-3	ASSSDRGSGNTIY
TRBV6-5	TRBJ1-2	ASSSVDLGLGYGYT
TRBV5-1	TRBJ2-3	ASSLPGLVGSDTQY
TRBV6-5	TRBJ1-5	ASSTGGSQH
TRBV19	TRBJ2-7	ASSYHKRQGLYEQY